The 32 T cell receptor beta chains presented below share a single source sample, sequenced in a study of cytomegalovirus exposure and HLA in healthy donors. Primers included in the PCR were 60 Vbeta and 13 Jbeta primers. Repertoires were generated with immunoSEQ multiplex PCR, while TCRdb's copy carries only in-frame clones and drops some. The data show roughly 98,000 clones, with about 80% seen just once and roughly 2% held by the top ten. Sequencing input: PBMCs. The receptors derive from a man aged 40-55 years in good health and CMV-seronegative.

J is TRBJ2-7 and V is TRBV5-1; maybe TRBD2 (5 bases). Germline loops: CDR1 SGHRS, CDR2 YFSETQ. With 4 bases removed from V and 3 bases from J, the gap between germline ends came to 11 bases. This CDR3 contains 13 residues. CDR3 residues: CASSPEAIYEQYF. The DNA of the CDR3 is TGCGCCAGCAGCCCGGAGGCTATCTACGAGCAGTACTTC.

The V and J genes are TRBV19 and TRBJ2-7; a possible D gene is TRBD2 (5 bases). This CDR3 spans 15 amino acids. V was clipped by 5 bases and J by 3 bases, with 17 bases between them. Germline V CDR1 and CDR2: LNHDA, SQIVND (reference sequence). The DNA for the CDR3 is TGTGCCAGTAGTCCTCTGGGGAGAGGAAACTACGAGCAGTACTTC. It yields the protein CASSPLGRGNYEQYF.

This chain connects TRBV18 to TRBJ1-5, with TRBD1 identical over 8 bases. V lost 6 bases to trimming and J lost 3 bases; unmatched junction nucleotides: 7. This CDR3 region has 15 residues. Germline V gene sequence: CDR1 KGHSH, CDR2 LQKENI. The CDR3 DNA sequence: TGTGCCAGCTCTCAGGGGGCCGGAGCCAATCAGCCCCAGCATTTT. This encodes CASSQGAGANQPQHF.

This clone was seen a single time. The genes are TRBV18 and TRBJ2-7; unclear D gene. The germline V gene encodes CDR1 KGHSH and CDR2 LQKENI. The germline V and J ends were trimmed by 3 bases and 5 bases, with 11 bases remaining between them. The CDR3 extends over 13 amino acids. The CDR3 DNA is TGTGCCAGCTCACCTACTGTTGTCGACGAGCAGTACTTC. Translation: CASSPTVVDEQYF.

The CDR3 sequence is CASSLDRGYEQYF. For the CDR3, the DNA is TGTGCCAGCAGCTTAGACAGGGGCTACGAGCAGTACTTC. The rearrangement links TRBV7-7 to TRBJ2-7; TRBD1 aligns across 7 bases. The CDR3 is 13 residues long. Germline V CDR1 and CDR2: SSHAT, FNYEAQ (reference sequence). V was pared by 1 base and J by 3 bases, with 0 bases of the junction left unmatched.

The chain carries TRBV10-3 and TRBJ1-2; 7 bases agree with TRBD1. V lost 6 bases to trimming and J lost 3 bases; unmatched junction nucleotides: 7. Germline values: CDR1 ENHRY, CDR2 SYGVKD. The CDR3 has 14 amino acids. CDR3 DNA sequence: TGTGCCATCAGCCCGAAGGGACAGCACTATGGCTACACCTTC. Translation: CAISPKGQHYGYTF.

J is TRBJ1-1 and V is TRBV28, with a tentative D call TRBD1 (6 bases). Between the trimmed V and J ends, which lost 0 bases and 0 bases, there was a span of 20 bases. Germline V gives CDR1 MDHEN, CDR2 SYDVKM. The CDR3 is 19 residues long. As DNA, the CDR3 is TGTGCCAGCAGTTTATGGTGGGAGGGGGGATTGATCATGAACACTGAAGCTTTCTTT. Amino acids: CASSLWWEGGLIMNTEAFF.

The J gene is TRBJ2-7, the V gene TRBV19; the D gene is possibly TRBD2 (5 bases). Germline lookup yields CDR1 LNHDA and CDR2 SQIVND (reference sequence). Trimming took off 1 base at V and 6 bases at J, with 13 bases between the two ends. This CDR3 has 14 residues. CDR3 nucleotides: TGTGCCAGTAGTATAGGTCAGACCAGCGGCGAGCAGTACTTC. Amino acid sequence: CASSIGQTSGEQYF. Full variable domain (rest looked up from reference TRBV19 and TRBJ2-7): DGGITQSPKYLFRKEGQNVTLSCEQNLNHDAMYWYRQDPGQGLRLIYYSQIVNDFQKGDIAEGYSVSREKKESFPLTVTSAQKNPTAFYLCASSIGQTSGEQYFGPGTRLTVT.

The gene calls are TRBV28 and TRBJ1-1, with TRBD1 matching 9 bases. Germline CDR1 MDHEN, CDR2 SYDVKM. This CDR3 has 20 residues. Trimming at V came to 5 bases and at J to 0 bases, leaving 19 bases not matched to a gene. CDR3 in amino acids: CASSGNPGQGSGGMNTEAFF. CDR3 bases: TGTGCCAGCAGTGGCAACCCGGGACAGGGAAGCGGGGGAATGAACACTGAAGCTTTCTTT. Together with reference TRBV28 and TRBJ1-1, the CDR3 gives the full variable domain: DVKVTQSSRYLVKRTGEKVFLECVQDMDHENMFWYRQDPGLGLRLIYFSYDVKMKEKGDIPEGYSVSREKKERFSLILESASTNQTSMYLCASSGNPGQGSGGMNTEAFFGQGTRLTVV.

CDR3 nucleotides: TGTGCCAGCAGTTGGGGGGTCGGTAAAACTGAAGCTTTCTTT. Translating gives CASSWGVGKTEAFF. The chain joins TRBV28 to TRBJ1-1; D possibly corresponds to TRBD1 (5 bases). The germline V gene has CDR1 MDHEN and CDR2 SYDVKM. Trimming took off 4 bases at V and 5 bases at J, with 14 bases between the two ends. The CDR3 runs to 14 residues.

This chain uses TRBV2 with TRBJ2-1; 10 nucleotides line up with TRBD2. This CDR3 is built from 16 residues. The junction had 7 bases not matched to a gene; V was cut back by 6 bases and J by 2 bases. The germline V gene has CDR1 SNHLY and CDR2 FYNNEI. The CDR3 spells CASRKTSGYPYNEQFF. CDR3 nucleotide sequence: TGTGCCAGCAGAAAGACTAGCGGGTACCCCTACAATGAGCAGTTCTTC.

The chain uses TRBV19 and TRBJ2-1; D is perhaps TRBD2 (7 bases). The germline CDR1 and CDR2 sequences are LNHDA and SQIVND (reference sequence). The CDR3 runs to 18 residues. The ends were cut back, 4 bases at V and 8 bases at J, with 27 bases in the middle. CDR3 protein: CASSKPLSGEGVWHEQFF. As DNA, the CDR3 is TGTGCCAGTAGTAAGCCCCTTTCGGGGGAGGGGGTCTGGCATGAGCAGTTCTTC.

The chain has TRBV7-2 and TRBJ2-7; 10 nucleotides align to TRBD2. The V and J ends lost 3 bases and 4 bases, in that order; junction bases with no gene match: 6. This CDR3 is built from 15 residues. Per the germline V gene, CDR1 is SGHTA and CDR2 is FQGNSA. The CDR3 is CASSFSAGGQYEQYF. The CDR3 DNA follows: TGTGCCAGCAGCTTCTCAGCGGGAGGGCAGTACGAGCAGTACTTC.

The chain is built from TRBV19 and TRBJ2-1, with TRBD2 identical over 8 bases. The CDR3 runs to 14 residues. Germline assignment: CDR1 LNHDA and CDR2 SQIVND (reference sequence). Trimming took 4 bases from V and 7 from J; bases not matched to a gene: 6. In DNA form, the CDR3 reads TGTGCCAGTAGTAACCAGCGGGAGAGGAATGAGCAGTTCTTC. The encoded protein is CASSNQRERNEQFF.

This chain uses TRBV7-2 with TRBJ2-3, with TRBD2 matching 11 bases. V lost 2 bases to trimming and J lost 6 bases; unmatched junction nucleotides: 4. The CDR3 sequence is 15 residues long. The germline CDR1 and CDR2 sequences are SGHTA and FQGNSA. The CDR3 is CASSLHSGGADTQYF. In DNA form, the CDR3 reads TGTGCCAGCAGCTTACATAGCGGGGGGGCGGATACGCAGTATTTT.

J is TRBJ1-1 and V is TRBV7-2; D is possibly TRBD1 (5 bases). Looked up from germline, CDR1 is SGHTA and CDR2 is FQGNSA. The CDR3 spans 15 residues. With 1 base removed from V and 0 bases from J, the gap between germline ends came to 9 bases. CDR3 sequence (DNA): TGTGCCAGCAGCTTAGGACAGAACCTGAACACTGAAGCTTTCTTT. It encodes CASSLGQNLNTEAFF.

Only a few counts were recorded for this clone. The chain has TRBV29-1 and TRBJ2-3; 11 bases are shared with TRBD2. The CDR3 runs 14 residues. The V segment lost 3 bases and the J segment 4 bases; nucleotides outside the gene matches: 3. Germline V gives CDR1 SQVTM, CDR2 ANQGSEA. The CDR3 nucleotides read TGCAGCGTTGAGGTAGCGGGGGGGGCAGATACGCAGTATTTT. As protein: CSVEVAGGADTQYF.

This sequence joins TRBV29-1 and TRBJ2-3; possible D gene TRBD2, 5 bases. Trimming removed 2 bases at V and 1 base at J, with 10 bases between. CDR3 length: 14 amino acids. Per the germline V gene, CDR1 is SQVTM and CDR2 is ANQGSEA. CDR3 region: CSVETSTRTDTQYF. In DNA form, the CDR3 reads TGCAGCGTTGAAACTAGTACTCGCACAGATACGCAGTATTTT.

V is TRBV7-2 and J is TRBJ2-5, with a possible D match to TRBD2 (5 bases). The J call is in doubt because the DNA end fits TRBJ2-7 better. The CDR3 runs to 14 residues. Germline V gene data show CDR1 as SGHTA and CDR2 as FQGNSA. CDR3 DNA: TGTGCCAGCAGCTTATTTCCTAGCAGCTACGAGCAGTACTTC. This codes for CASSLFPSSYEQYF.

The genes are TRBV5-6 and TRBJ2-3, with TRBD2 as a possible D gene (6 bases). Trimming pared 5 bases from V and 1 base from J, leaving 20 bases between. Germline V lookup: CDR1 SGHDT, CDR2 YYEEEE. The CDR3 sequence is 17 residues long. CDR3 sequence: CASSLGPVGGGTDTQYF. The CDR3 nucleotides read TGTGCCAGCAGTCTTGGCCCTGTTGGCGGGGGCACAGATACGCAGTATTTT.

V and J are TRBV6-6 and TRBJ2-3; 8 positions agree with TRBD2. CDR3 size: 14 residues. Trimming removed 8 bases from V and 3 bases from J; junction bases left unmatched: 7. CDR1 is MNHNY and CDR2 is SVGAGI in the germline V gene (reference sequence). The CDR3 DNA is TGTGCCAGCCTCGGGGGGGGTCGAACAGATACGCAGTATTTT. This encodes CASLGGGRTDTQYF.

This clone was recorded only once. V is TRBV10-3 and J is TRBJ2-3, with 7 positions matching TRBD1. CDR3 length: 17 residues. CDR1 is ENHRY and CDR2 is SYGVKD in the germline V gene. V trimming: 3 bases; J trimming: 0 bases; junction bases outside the gene matches: 9. CDR3 coding DNA: TGTGCCATCAGTGACCCCGGGACAGTAAGTAGCACAGATACGCAGTATTTT. It translates to CAISDPGTVSSTDTQYF.

This chain uses TRBV6-5 with TRBJ1-1; TRBD1 is a possible D gene (5 bases). Germline assignment: CDR1 MNHEY and CDR2 SVGAGI. This CDR3 spans 16 amino acids. Trimming left V 0 bases short and J 5 bases short, with 16 bases between. The CDR3: CASSYSSTSGGTEAFF. CDR3 nucleotide sequence: TGTGCCAGCAGTTACTCGAGCACGTCGGGGGGGACTGAAGCTTTCTTT.

This chain connects TRBV25-1 to TRBJ2-5, with TRBD1 matching 7 bases. Near its end, the DNA agrees better with TRBJ2-7, so the J call may be wrong. Germline V lookup: CDR1 MGHDK, CDR2 SYGVNS. The CDR3 runs 15 residues. The CDR3 DNA sequence: TGTGCCAGCAGTGTATCTCCAAGGGACAGCTACGAGCAGTACTTC. Encoded protein: CASSVSPRDSYEQYF.

This clone is medium-sized by share. The CDR3 DNA reads as TGCGCCAGCAGCTTGGTTGCTTGGGGACTCGCTATAACCTACGAGCAGTACTTC. Translating it yields CASSLVAWGLAITYEQYF. The gene calls are TRBV5-1 and TRBJ2-7; tentatively, D is TRBD2 (6 bases). CDR1 SGHRS and CDR2 YFSETQ come from the germline V gene. Trimming took off 0 bases at V and 2 bases at J, with 21 bases between the two ends. This CDR3 spans 18 amino acids. Using reference TRBV5-1 and TRBJ2-7 for the parts outside the CDR3, the full variable domain is KAGVTQTPRYLIKTRGQQVTLSCSPISGHRSVSWYQQTPGQGLQFLFEYFSETQRNKGNFPGRFSGRQFSNSRSEMNVSTLELGDSALYLCASSLVAWGLAITYEQYFGPGTRLTVT.

The chain recombines TRBV7-8 with TRBJ2-5; D gene ambiguous. With 5 bases removed from V and 2 bases from J, the gap between germline ends came to 12 bases. The CDR3 is 14 residues long. Per the germline V gene, CDR1 is SGHVS and CDR2 is FQNEAQ. CDR3 nucleotides: TGTGCCAGCAGCCCACAATATATTCAAGAGACCCAGTACTTC. Its translation: CASSPQYIQETQYF.

The V gene is TRBV30, the J gene TRBJ1-3; D is ambiguous. The CDR3 runs 13 residues. Deletions cut 0 bases from V and 4 bases from J, with 7 bases between. Germline CDR1 GTSNPN, CDR2 SVGIG (reference sequence). CDR3 residues: CAWSVITGNTIYF. Written as DNA, the CDR3 is TGTGCCTGGAGTGTAATAACAGGAAACACCATATATTTT.

V is TRBV21-1 and J is TRBJ1-3; TRBD1 is taken as the D call from the table, unchecked against the DNA. TRBV21-1 is tagged as a pseudogene. The CDR3 runs 15 residues. In DNA, the CDR3 is TGTGCCAGCAGCAAACAGGCGAACTCTGGAAACACCATATATTTT. This encodes CASSKQANSGNTIYF.

V usage is TRBV18 and J usage is TRBJ2-5; 11 bases line up with TRBD2. CDR1 is KGHSH, CDR2 LQKENI, per germline. The CDR3 is made up of 18 amino acids. Trimming took 3 bases from V and 5 from J; bases not matched to a gene: 14. Here the CDR3 reads CASSPLGTSGRGEETQYF. In DNA, the CDR3 is TGTGCCAGCTCACCCCTGGGGACTAGCGGTCGCGGAGAGGAGACCCAGTACTTC.

The chain joins TRBV7-6 to TRBJ2-3; tentative D call: TRBD2 (5 bases). Trimming left V 2 bases short and J 6 bases short, with 15 bases between. Germline assignment: CDR1 SGHVS and CDR2 FNYEAQ. This CDR3 spans 15 amino acids. The CDR3 DNA sequence: TGTGCCAGCAGCTTATCGAACGGGAAGGCTGATACGCAGTATTTT. This translates into CASSLSNGKADTQYF.

CDR3: CASSDLALEGPYNEQFF. CDR3 in DNA: TGTGCCAGCAGCGATCTCGCTCTGGAGGGCCCTTACAATGAGCAGTTCTTC. The chain employs TRBV25-1 and TRBJ2-1; possibly TRBD2 for D (6 bases). V was trimmed by 6 bases and J by 4 bases, leaving 22 bases between them. This CDR3 contains 17 residues. CDR1 and CDR2 from the germline V gene are MGHDK and SYGVNS.

This clone was detected a few times. The gene calls are TRBV9 and TRBJ2-2, with D possibly being TRBD1 (5 bases). CDR3 length: 15 amino acids. The V gene's germline CDR1 is SGDLS and CDR2 YYNGEE. The ends were cut back, 0 bases at V and 4 bases at J, with 10 bases in the middle. Here the CDR3 DNA reads TGTGCCAGCAGCGTAGGGCAGGGTCTCACCGGGGAGCTGTTTTTT. It codes for CASSVGQGLTGELFF.